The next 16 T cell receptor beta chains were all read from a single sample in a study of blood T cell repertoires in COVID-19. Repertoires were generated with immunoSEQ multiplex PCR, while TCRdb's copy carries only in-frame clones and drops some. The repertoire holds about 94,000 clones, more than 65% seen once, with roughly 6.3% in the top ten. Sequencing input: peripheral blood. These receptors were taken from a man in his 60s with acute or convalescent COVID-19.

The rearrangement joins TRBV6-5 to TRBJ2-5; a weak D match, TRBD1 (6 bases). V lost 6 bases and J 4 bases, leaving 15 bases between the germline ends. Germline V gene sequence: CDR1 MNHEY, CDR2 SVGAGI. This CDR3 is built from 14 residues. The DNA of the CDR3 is TGTGCCAGCAGCCCCATCAGGGGCGGAGAGACCCAGTACTTC. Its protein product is CASSPIRGGETQYF.

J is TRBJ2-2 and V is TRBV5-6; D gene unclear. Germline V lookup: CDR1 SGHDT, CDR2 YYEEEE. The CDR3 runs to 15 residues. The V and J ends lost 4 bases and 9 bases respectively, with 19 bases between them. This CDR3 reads CASSTRVRGGRELFF. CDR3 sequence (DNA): TGTGCCAGCAGCACCCGGGTCCGAGGTGGCCGGGAGCTGTTTTTT.

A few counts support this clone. The CDR3 nucleotides are TGTGCCAGCAGCTGGGACAGGGACAATGAGCAGTTCTTC. The encoded protein is CASSWDRDNEQFF. The J gene is TRBJ2-1, the V gene TRBV11-2; 9 bases map to TRBD1. The CDR3 totals 13 residues. Germline lookup yields CDR1 SGHAT and CDR2 FQNNGV. V dropped 4 bases and J dropped 5; count of bases not matched to a gene: 0.

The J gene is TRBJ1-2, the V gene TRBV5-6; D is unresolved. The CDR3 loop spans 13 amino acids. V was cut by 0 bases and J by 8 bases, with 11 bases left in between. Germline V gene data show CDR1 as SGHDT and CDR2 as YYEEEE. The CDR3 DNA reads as TGTGCCAGCAGCTTGGCGGCGGAACTCGGCTACACCTTC. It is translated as CASSLAAELGYTF. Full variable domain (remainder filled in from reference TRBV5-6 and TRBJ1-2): DAGVTQSPTHLIKTRGQQVTLRCSPKSGHDTVSWYQQALGQGPQFIFQYYEEEERQRGNFPDRFSGHQFPNYSSELNVNALLLGDSALYLCASSLAAELGYTFGSGTRLTVV.

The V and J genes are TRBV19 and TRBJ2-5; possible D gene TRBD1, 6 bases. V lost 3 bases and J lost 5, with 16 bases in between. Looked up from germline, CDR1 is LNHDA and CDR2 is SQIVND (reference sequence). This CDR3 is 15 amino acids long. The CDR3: CASSIRRGTRETQYF. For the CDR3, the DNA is TGTGCCAGTAGTATTAGAAGGGGGACGAGGGAGACCCAGTACTTC. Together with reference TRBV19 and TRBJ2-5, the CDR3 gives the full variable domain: DGGITQSPKYLFRKEGQNVTLSCEQNLNHDAMYWYRQDPGQGLRLIYYSQIVNDFQKGDIAEGYSVSREKKESFPLTVTSAQKNPTAFYLCASSIRRGTRETQYFGPGTRLLVL.

The CDR3 loop is CASSFEGGDQPQHF. For the CDR3, the DNA is TGTGCCAGCAGTTTCGAAGGGGGGGATCAGCCCCAGCATTTT. The chain employs TRBV27 and TRBJ1-5; D may be TRBD1 (6 bases). Germline CDR1 and CDR2: MNHEY and SMNVEV (reference sequence). There are 14 residues in the CDR3. V was clipped by 3 bases and J by 5 bases, with 11 bases between them.

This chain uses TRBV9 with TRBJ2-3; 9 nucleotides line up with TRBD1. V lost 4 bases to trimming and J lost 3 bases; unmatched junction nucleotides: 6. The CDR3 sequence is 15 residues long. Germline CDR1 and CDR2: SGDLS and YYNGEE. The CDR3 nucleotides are TGTGCCAGCAGCTCCCGGACAGGGGTGACAGATACGCAGTATTTT. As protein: CASSSRTGVTDTQYF.

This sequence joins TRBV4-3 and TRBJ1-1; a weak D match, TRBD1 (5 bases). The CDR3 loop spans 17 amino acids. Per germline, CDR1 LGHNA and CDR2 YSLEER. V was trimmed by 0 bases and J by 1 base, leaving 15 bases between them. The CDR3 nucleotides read TGCGCCAGCAGCCAAGAAGGTGGAGGAGGGGCGAACACTGAAGCTTTCTTT. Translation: CASSQEGGGGANTEAFF.

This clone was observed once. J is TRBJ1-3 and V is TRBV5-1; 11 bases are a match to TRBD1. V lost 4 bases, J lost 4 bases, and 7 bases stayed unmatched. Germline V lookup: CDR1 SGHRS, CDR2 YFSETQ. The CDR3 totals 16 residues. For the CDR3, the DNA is TGCGCCAGCAGCCCGTCGGACAGGGGGCCAGGAAACACCATATATTTT. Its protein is CASSPSDRGPGNTIYF.

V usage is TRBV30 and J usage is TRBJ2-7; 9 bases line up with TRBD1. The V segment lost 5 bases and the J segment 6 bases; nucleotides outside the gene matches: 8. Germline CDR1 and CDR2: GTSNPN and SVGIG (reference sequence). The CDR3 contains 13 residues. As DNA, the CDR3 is TGTGCCTGGTCGACGACAGGGGGTATCGAGCAGTACTTC. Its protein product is CAWSTTGGIEQYF.

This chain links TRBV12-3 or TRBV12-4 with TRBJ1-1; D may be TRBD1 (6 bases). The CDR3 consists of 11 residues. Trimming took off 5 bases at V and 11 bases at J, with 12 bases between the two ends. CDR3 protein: CASSGRQGAFF. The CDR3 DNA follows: TGTGCCAGCAGTGGACGCCAGGGGGCTTTCTTT.

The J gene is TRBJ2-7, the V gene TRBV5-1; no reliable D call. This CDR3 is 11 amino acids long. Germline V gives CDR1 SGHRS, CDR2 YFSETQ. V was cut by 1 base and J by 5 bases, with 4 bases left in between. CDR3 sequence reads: CASSLFDEQYF. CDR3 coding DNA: TGCGCCAGCAGCTTGTTCGACGAGCAGTACTTC.

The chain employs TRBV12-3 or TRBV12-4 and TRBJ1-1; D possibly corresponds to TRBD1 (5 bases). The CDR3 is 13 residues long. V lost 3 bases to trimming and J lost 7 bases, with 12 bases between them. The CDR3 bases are TGTGCCAGCAGTTTCAAGGGGCTGGGTGAAGCTTTCTTT. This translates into CASSFKGLGEAFF.

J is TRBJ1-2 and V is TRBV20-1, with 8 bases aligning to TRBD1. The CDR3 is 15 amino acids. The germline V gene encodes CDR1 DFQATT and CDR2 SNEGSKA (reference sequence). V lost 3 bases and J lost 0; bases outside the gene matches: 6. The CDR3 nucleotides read TGCAGTGCTAGTAGTGGACAGGGACCTAACTATGGCTACACCTTC. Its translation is CSASSGQGPNYGYTF.

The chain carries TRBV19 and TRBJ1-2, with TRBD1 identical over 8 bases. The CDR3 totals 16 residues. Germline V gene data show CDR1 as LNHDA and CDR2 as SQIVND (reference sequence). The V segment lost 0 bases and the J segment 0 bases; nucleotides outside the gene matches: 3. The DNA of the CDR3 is TGTGCCAGTAGTATAGAGGGGACAGGAGCTAACTATGGCTACACCTTC. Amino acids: CASSIEGTGANYGYTF. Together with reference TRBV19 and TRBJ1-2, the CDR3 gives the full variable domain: DGGITQSPKYLFRKEGQNVTLSCEQNLNHDAMYWYRQDPGQGLRLIYYSQIVNDFQKGDIAEGYSVSREKKESFPLTVTSAQKNPTAFYLCASSIEGTGANYGYTFGSGTRLTVV.

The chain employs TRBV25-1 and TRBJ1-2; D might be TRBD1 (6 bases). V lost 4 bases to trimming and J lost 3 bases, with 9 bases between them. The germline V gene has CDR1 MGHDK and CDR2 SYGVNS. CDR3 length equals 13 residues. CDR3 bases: TGTGCCAGCAGTGTACAGGGTGACTATGGCTACACCTTC. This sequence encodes CASSVQGDYGYTF.